These 11 T cell receptor beta chains were all obtained from the same sample, sequenced in a study of OX40 agonist ivuxolimab in advanced cancers. Assay used: immunoSEQ multiplex PCR; TCRdb lists only in-frame clones, some missing. This repertoire shows roughly 61,000 clones, roughly 89% found once; its top ten account for approximately 0.76%. Sequenced material: CD4+ or CD8+ T cells sorted from blood, taken in a trial of the OX40 agonist ivuxolimab. The source is an adult with an advanced solid tumor such as melanoma, head and neck, liver or kidney cancer.

This clone turned up a few times. The chain employs TRBV10-3 and TRBJ2-6; possibly TRBD1 or TRBD2 for D (5 bases each). This CDR3 has 16 amino acids. Trimming cost V 4 bases and J 2 bases, with 12 bases left between them. Germline V gives CDR1 ENHRY, CDR2 SYGVKD. The chain's CDR3 is CAISAGAMTGANVLTF. The CDR3 nucleotides are TGTGCCATCAGTGCCGGGGCCATGACTGGGGCCAACGTCCTGACTTTC.

This clone was observed a single time. The rearrangement links TRBV5-1 to TRBJ2-2, with 8 bases lining up with TRBD1. This CDR3 contains 16 residues. The J segment lost 2 bases and the V segment lost 7 bases, leaving 10 bases of the junction unmatched. Germline V gene data show CDR1 as SGHRS and CDR2 as YFSETQ. For the CDR3, the DNA is TGCGCCAGCCGCAAGACCGGGACAGGAAACACCGGGGAGCTGTTTTTT. Its translation: CASRKTGTGNTGELFF.

The genes are TRBV30 and TRBJ1-3; D is uncertain. The germline V gene encodes CDR1 GTSNPN and CDR2 SVGIG (reference sequence). The CDR3 is 13 residues long. Trimming cost V 5 bases and J 0 bases, with 8 bases left between them. The CDR3 DNA sequence: TGTGCCTGGGACATTAACTCTGGAAACACCATATATTTT. Translating it yields CAWDINSGNTIYF.

The rearrangement uses TRBV5-6 and TRBJ1-1; 11 bases map to TRBD1. After removal of 3 bases from V and 4 bases from J, the junction contained 5 bases not matched to a gene. The CDR3 length is 15 residues. Germline CDR1 reads SGHDT; CDR2 reads YYEEEE. The CDR3 here is CASSYRDRGFTEAFF. The CDR3 nucleotides read TGTGCCAGCAGCTACCGGGACAGGGGGTTCACTGAAGCTTTCTTT.

DNA of the CDR3: TGTGCCAGCAGCTTAGCCGGGAGGGGCACTGAAGCTTTCTTT. It is translated as CASSLAGRGTEAFF. The gene calls are TRBV11-2 and TRBJ1-1, with a possible D match to TRBD1 (5 bases). The CDR3 runs to 14 residues. The germline V and J ends were trimmed by 1 base and 4 bases, with 10 bases remaining between them. Germline lookup yields CDR1 SGHAT and CDR2 FQNNGV.

The rearrangement links TRBV6-1 to TRBJ1-5, with D possibly TRBD1 on 6 matching bases. CDR1 MNHNS and CDR2 SASEGT come from the germline V gene. This CDR3 is built from 14 residues. V was clipped by 7 bases and J by 9 bases, with 19 bases between them. This chain's CDR3 is CASNQGGGRGPQHF. The CDR3 bases are TGTGCCAGCAATCAAGGGGGGGGGCGCGGGCCCCAGCATTTT.

The chain uses TRBV6-1 and TRBJ2-7, with a possible D match to TRBD1 (6 bases). Germline loops: CDR1 MNHNS, CDR2 SASEGT. The V end was cut by 6 bases, the J end by 7 bases, with 22 bases between. The CDR3 extends over 15 amino acids. The CDR3 DNA follows: TGTGCCAGCAGACCCACGACAGGCCTACCTAGTGAGCAGTACTTC. Translating it yields CASRPTTGLPSEQYF.

The gene calls are TRBV6-6 and TRBJ1-1, with D possibly being TRBD1 (5 bases). From germline, CDR1 is MNHNY and CDR2 SVGAGI (reference sequence). V shed 0 bases and J shed 1 base, with 6 bases lying between them. This CDR3 is built from 14 residues. CDR3 in amino acids: CASSYSDRNTEAFF. CDR3 nucleotides: TGTGCCAGCAGTTACTCAGACAGGAACACTGAAGCTTTCTTT.

Comments on this clone: Relative to the germline gene, one junction end is altered; a read error may explain this. CDR3 protein: CASSEGAGPYNEQFF. CDR3 DNA sequence: TGTGCCAGCAGTGAAGGAGCGGGGCCCTATAATGAGCAGTTCTTC. V usage is TRBV6-1 and J usage is TRBJ2-1, with 7 bases fitting TRBD2. The CDR3 has 15 amino acids. Germline-derived CDR1 and CDR2 are MNHNS and SASEGT.

The rearrangement links TRBV7-8 to TRBJ1-4; D gene ambiguous. Germline lookup yields CDR1 SGHVS and CDR2 FQNEAQ. The V gene lost 4 bases and the J gene lost 0 bases, with 12 bases spanning the gap. This CDR3 is built from 16 residues. CDR3 bases: TGTGCCAGCAGCTCGAAGACGGGAACAACTAATGAAAAACTGTTTTTT. Its translation is CASSSKTGTTNEKLFF. The full variable domain, rest sourced from reference TRBV7-8 and TRBJ1-4, is GAGVSQSPRYKVAKRGQDVALRCDPISGHVSLFWYQQALGQGPEFLTYFQNEAQLDKSGLPSDRFFAERPEGSVSTLKIQRTQQEDSAVYLCASSSKTGTTNEKLFFGSGTQLSVL.

The rearrangement uses TRBV2 and TRBJ1-4, with D uncertain. This CDR3 has 11 residues. The germline gives CDR1 SNHLY, CDR2 FYNNEI. Trimming cost V 8 bases and J 8 bases, with 9 bases left between them. CDR3 sequence reads: CASGRGEKLFF. CDR3 DNA: TGTGCCAGCGGAAGAGGGGAAAAACTGTTTTTT. Complete variable domain (other parts from reference TRBV2 and TRBJ1-4): EPEVTQTPSHQVTQMGQEVILRCVPISNHLYFYWYRQILGQKVEFLVSFYNNEISEKSEIFDDQFSVERPDGSNFTLKIRSTKLEDSAMYFCASGRGEKLFFGSGTQLSVL.